Listed below are T cell receptor beta chains from one sample, sequenced in a study of cytomegalovirus exposure and HLA in healthy donors. The assay was immunoSEQ multiplex PCR, and TCRdb's table has in-frame clones only and misses some. The repertoire holds over 100,000 clones, with more than 65% as singletons. The sequenced sample consisted of PBMCs. These receptors originate from a woman under 30 in good health and CMV-seropositive. CDR3s include the opening cysteine and the closing phenylalanine or tryptophan. The D gene is left open where the match is weak. The listing skips clone size in some rows; elsewhere it reads once, few, many or a size class.

d_call,clone_size,v_call,j_call,cdr3_nt,cdr3_aa
TRBD1,NA,TRBV6-1,TRBJ1-2,TGTGCCAGCAGTGAAGACCCAGGGGGCTTCGGCTACACCTTC,CASSEDPGGFGYTF
TRBD1,NA,TRBV7-3,TRBJ2-1,TGTGCCAGCAGCTTAAAACAGGGGATGAATGAGCAGTTCTTC,CASSLKQGMNEQFF
NA,many,TRBV5-1,TRBJ2-7,TGCGCCAGCAGCTTGACGGACAGCCCAGTTGCCGAGCAGTACTTC,CASSLTDSPVAEQYF
NA,once,TRBV6-1,TRBJ1-1,TGTGCCAGCAGGACCCGAGACAGAGTCACTGAAGCTTTCTTT,CASRTRDRVTEAFF
NA,once,TRBV6-5,TRBJ2-2,TGTGCCAGCAGTTACGCCGGGGGCGGGGAGCTGTTTTTT,CASSYAGGGELFF
NA,once,TRBV29-1,TRBJ2-1,TGCAGCGTCCCAGTCCCCTCCCCGTACAATGAGCAGTTCTTC,CSVPVPSPYNEQFF
TRBD1,NA,TRBV5-1,TRBJ2-2,TGCGCCAGCAGGCCAGGGGGCGTTCAGACCGGGGAGCTGTTTTTT,CASRPGGVQTGELFF
TRBD1,once,TRBV7-3,TRBJ2-7,TGTGCCAGCAGCCTACAGGGGCCCGGGTACGAGCAGTACTTC,CASSLQGPGYEQYF
TRBD1,NA,TRBV14,TRBJ1-2,TGTGCCAGCAGCCAAGGGTTGAGGGGGCGATTGGGCTATGGCTACACCTTC,CASSQGLRGRLGYGYTF
TRBD1,NA,TRBV6-4,TRBJ1-5,TGTGCCAGCAACAGAACCGGGACAGGGGATCAGCCCCAGCATTTT,CASNRTGTGDQPQHF
TRBD2,NA,TRBV19,TRBJ2-5,TGTGCCAGTAGTTCATTAGCGGGCGGAGAGACCCAGTACTTC,CASSSLAGGETQYF
NA,NA,TRBV23-1,TRBJ1-2,TGCGCCAGCTTGGGTATCTCCGGCGGGGATTTGTTTGGCTACACCTTC,CASLGISGGDLFGYTF
TRBD1,NA,TRBV2,TRBJ2-7,TGTGCCAGCAGCTACCTCCGGGACAGGGTTAACGAGCAGTACTTC,CASSYLRDRVNEQYF
NA,NA,TRBV6-1,TRBJ1-2,TGTGCCAGCAGTGAAGACTCGGGGAACGGGAACTATGGCTACACCTTC,CASSEDSGNGNYGYTF
NA,NA,TRBV4-1,TRBJ1-2,TGCGCCAGCAGCCAAGAAGGGGTTATGGGGTATGGCTACACCTTC,CASSQEGVMGYGYTF
NA,NA,TRBV6-5,TRBJ1-5,TGTGCCAGCAGTTTCGGGGACAATCAGCCCCAGCATTTT,CASSFGDNQPQHF
TRBD1,NA,TRBV5-4,TRBJ2-5,TGTGCCAGCAGCGGAACCCAGACAGGGAACTTCCAAGAGACCCAGTACTTC,CASSGTQTGNFQETQYF
NA,NA,TRBV11-2,TRBJ2-1,TGTGCCAGCAGCTTAGGGGGAGCGCGGAGCTCCTACAATGAGCAGTTCTTC,CASSLGGARSSYNEQFF
TRBD1,NA,TRBV27,TRBJ2-2,TGTGCCAGCAGTTTACTAGGGGGCATTGTCCCCGGGGAGCTGTTTTTT,CASSLLGGIVPGELFF
TRBD1,NA,TRBV29-1,TRBJ2-7,TGCAGCGTGGAGGACAGGGGGAGCGCCTACGAGCAGTACTTC,CSVEDRGSAYEQYF
TRBD2,NA,TRBV4-2,TRBJ2-1,TGTGCCAGCAGCCGGACTAGCGGGGGTTCCGTTGGTGAGCAGTTCTTC,CASSRTSGGSVGEQFF
NA,NA,TRBV7-6,TRBJ2-1,TGTGCCAGCAGCCTAGACAGGGAGCAGTTCTTC,CASSLDREQFF
NA,NA,TRBV6-1,TRBJ2-7,TGTGCCAGCAGTGAATCTGAAGGGGCCCCCTACGAGCAGTACTTC,CASSESEGAPYEQYF
NA,NA,TRBV5-4,TRBJ2-7,TGTGCCAGCAGCTTGGTTCTCGGGGGTGGAGAGCAGTACTTC,CASSLVLGGGEQYF
TRBD2,NA,TRBV7-9,TRBJ2-5,TGTGCCAGCAGCCCGGGACTAGCGGGGGGAGAGACCCAGTACTTC,CASSPGLAGGETQYF
NA,NA,TRBV4-1,TRBJ2-1,TGCGCCAGCAGCCCCTGGGCAGGGCCCTACAATGAGCAGTTCTTC,CASSPWAGPYNEQFF
NA,NA,TRBV7-8,TRBJ1-2,TGTGCCAGCAGCTTAGGCAGGGTAGGAGGCTACACCTTC,CASSLGRVGGYTF
TRBD1,NA,TRBV13,TRBJ2-1,TGTGCCAGCAGCTCGAGACAGGGCTACAATGAGCAGTTCTTC,CASSSRQGYNEQFF
NA,NA,TRBV11-2,TRBJ1-6,TGTGCCAGCAGCTTTGGGGGGTGGGGTTCACCCCTCCACTTT,CASSFGGWGSPLHF
TRBD2,NA,TRBV7-2,TRBJ2-7,TGTGCCAGCAGCTTGGGACTAGCGGATGCCTACGAGCAGTACTTC,CASSLGLADAYEQYF
NA,NA,TRBV7-3,TRBJ2-5,TGTGCCAGCAGCTACGGGTCTCAAGAGACCCAGTACTTC,CASSYGSQETQYF
TRBD1,NA,TRBV5-4,TRBJ2-7,TGTGCCAGCAGCCTAACAGGGGGGGAGCAGTACTTC,CASSLTGGEQYF
TRBD2,once,TRBV28,TRBJ2-1,TGTGCCAGCAGTTTAGTGGGCGGGGGGGAATACAATGAGCAGTTCTTC,CASSLVGGGEYNEQFF
TRBD1,NA,TRBV19,TRBJ1-1,TGTGCCAGTAGTCACGTAGGGCAGGGGGTGTTCGACACTGAAGCTTTCTTT,CASSHVGQGVFDTEAFF
TRBD2,NA,TRBV5-6,TRBJ2-5,TGTGCCAGCAGCCAAGTACTAGCGGGGAATCAAGAGACCCAGTACTTC,CASSQVLAGNQETQYF
TRBD1,NA,TRBV9,TRBJ2-7,TGTGCCAGCAGCCTAGGACAGGGCGACTACGAGCAGTACTTC,CASSLGQGDYEQYF
NA,NA,TRBV1,TRBJ2-2,TGCACCAGCAGCCAAGTCGGACTAGCGGGGGGGCCTGGGGGGGAGCTGTTTTTT,CTSSQVGLAGGPGGELFF
NA,NA,TRBV6-1,TRBJ2-7,TGTGCCAGCAAGGGATTTTTGGGAGTCTACGAGCAGTACTTC,CASKGFLGVYEQYF
NA,NA,TRBV5-6,TRBJ1-5,TGTGCCAGCAGCTTGGCGGCAGGGGATCAGCCCCAGCATTTT,CASSLAAGDQPQHF
TRBD2,NA,TRBV4-1,TRBJ2-1,TGCGCCAGCAGCCAACTTGATTATAGCGGGGGGGCCCAGGTCGAGCAGTTCTTC,CASSQLDYSGGAQVEQFF
TRBD1,NA,TRBV6-1,TRBJ2-2,TGTGCCAGCAGGACAGGGGTCACCGGGGAGCTGTTTTTT,CASRTGVTGELFF
NA,NA,TRBV30,TRBJ2-5,TGTGCCTGGAGTTTCTCCTCGGAGACCCAGTACTTC,CAWSFSSETQYF
TRBD1,NA,TRBV5-6,TRBJ1-4,TGTGCCAGCAGTTGGGACAGGGGGACTAATGAAAAACTGTTTTTT,CASSWDRGTNEKLFF
TRBD1,NA,TRBV5-3,TRBJ1-1,TGTGCCAGAAGCACCGGACAGGGGGCGACGAACACTGAAGCTTTCTTT,CARSTGQGATNTEAFF
TRBD1,NA,TRBV19,TRBJ2-1,TGTGCAGTCGGTTGGGGACAGGGGGCGGGTAATGAGCAGTTCTTC,CAVGWGQGAGNEQFF
TRBD1,NA,TRBV11-2,TRBJ1-1,TGTGCCAGCAGCTTAACGGGACAGGCGGAAGCTTTCTTT,CASSLTGQAEAFF
NA,NA,TRBV6-1,TRBJ2-7,TGTGCCAGCAGGCCCAGGGACTCCTACGAGCAGTACTTC,CASRPRDSYEQYF
NA,NA,TRBV6-6,TRBJ1-3,TGTGCCAGCAGTTGGGAGAATGGAAACACCATATATTTT,CASSWENGNTIYF
NA,NA,TRBV5-5,TRBJ2-7,TGTGCCAGCAGCTTGGCACTAGCTGTTGGGCTCTACGAGCAGTACTTC,CASSLALAVGLYEQYF
NA,NA,TRBV27,TRBJ2-1,TGTGCCAGCAGTTTTCAAGCCCTCAATGAGCAGTTCTTC,CASSFQALNEQFF
TRBD2,NA,TRBV7-6,TRBJ2-3,TGTGCCAGCAGCCGCCGGGGGGGAGCAGATACGCAGTATTTT,CASSRRGGADTQYF
NA,NA,TRBV5-4,TRBJ1-2,TGTGCCAGCAGCACCGAACAGGGCTATGGCTACACCTTC,CASSTEQGYGYTF
TRBD2,few,TRBV5-1,TRBJ2-3,TGCGCCAGCAGCTTGCCGGGAGGGGGCACAGATACGCAGTATTTT,CASSLPGGGTDTQYF
TRBD2,NA,TRBV7-8,TRBJ2-5,TGTGCCAGCAGCTACCCTAAAGCGGGGGGACATGAAGAGACCCAGTACTTC,CASSYPKAGGHEETQYF
NA,NA,TRBV6-1,TRBJ1-4,TGTGCCAGCAGTGAGAGGGGGAGGGCTAATGAAAAACTGTTTTTT,CASSERGRANEKLFF
NA,NA,TRBV7-3,TRBJ1-1,TGTGCCAGCAGCTCCCTGGGAGCAGGATCCACTGAAGCTTTCTTT,CASSSLGAGSTEAFF
TRBD1,NA,TRBV2,TRBJ1-1,TGTGCCAGCAGTGAAGCGACAGGGGGCCCCAACACTGAAGCTTTCTTT,CASSEATGGPNTEAFF